The TCR beta chain under discussion was sequenced for a study of graft-versus-host responses after intestinal transplantation (dated by TCRdb to about 2021). Regarding the research as a whole: The transplants that recipients got were multivisceral, liver-intestinal, or isolated intestinal. Instead of going to the commercial service, samples from a few later patients were sequenced in-house on an Illumina MiSeq and processed with MiXCR. Of the 20 to 25 intestinal transplant recipients enrolled in the cohort, one of whom was a retransplant, a few patients without pretransplant specimens were excluded. A peak of at least 4% donor T cells among recipient peripheral blood mononuclear cells was the definition used for donor T cell macrochimerism. After intestinal transplantation, graft-versus-host and host-versus-graft alloreactive T cell clones were followed in the graft, circulation and bone marrow using bulk TCR-beta CDR3 sequencing. Every recipient was given anti-thymocyte globulin induction, followed by roughly 3 years of maintenance tacrolimus and steroids. To identify alloreactive clones, pre-transplant mixed lymphocyte reaction products were sequenced and then compared with unstimulated pre-transplant donor and recipient T cells. Results the study describes overall, beyond this receptor: The relatively low number and heterogeneity of intestinal transplant patients limited the conclusions. Early after transplant, peak levels of circulating GvH clones were associated with declines in HvG clones. In patients with donor T cell macrochimerism, the allografts had high GvH to HvG T cell clonal ratios. GvH clones were detected in recipient bone marrow, and some appeared earlier in ileal mucosa or blood, consistent with an intestinal mucosal origin.

Turning to this clone: The antigen it binds to is not known. The input lacks base qualities; no much larger clone sits a single base away.

The library was obtained by the immunoSEQ multiplex PCR assay. For most patients, genomic DNA was subjected to high-throughput TCR-beta CDR3 sequencing by Adaptive Biotechnologies. The authors' analysis ran thus. Adaptive's ImmunoSEQ software was the source of the TCR sequencing data for roughly 19 patients, while a few other patients were processed with MiXCR and VDJtools. CDR3 nucleotide sequences shared by donor and recipient were removed because the origin of these sequences could not be assigned. Alloreactive clones required at least 2-fold expansion over unstimulated cells and minimum CFSE-low frequency of 0.002% (template counts) or 0.001% (read counts). Clones detected in sequenced pre-transplant spleen, lymph node, or MLR CFSE-low populations of the donor or recipient were defined as mappable. The cumulative frequency of alloreactive clones was calculated as a percentage of all sequences, weighted by copy number. Held by TCRdb, this immuneACCESS table contains in-frame sequences only and omits some clones. Under half of the omission traces to an unresolved V gene where checked; the cause of the rest is unknown. V and J calls and clone size come straight from that table; D and trimming were deduced from the DNA. The sample has 80,000 or so clones on record, approximately 90% of them singletons. The ten largest account for 0.55% to 0.8% of the sample.

V is cut back by 2 bases and J by 3 bases, with 8 bases in the junction unmatched. Spanning cysteine to phenylalanine, the CDR3 consists of 16 amino acids. Just CDR3 DNA is preserved here, 48 bases in frame from base 1. The CDR1 and CDR2 encoded by the germline V gene (reference sequence) are SEHNR and FQNEAQ. In the first month after transplant, blood samples were collected up to 4 times, and after that at least monthly when available. The chain is assembled from TRBV7-9 and TRBJ2-7; TRBD1 lines up with 9 middle nucleotides. The sequencing used PBMCs, collected 98 days after intestinal transplantation. The origin of this receptor is a human patient who received an intestinal transplant, so some T cells may come from the graft donor. The CDR3 is CASSLSLRTGDYEQYF. The sequence in DNA is TGTGCCAGCAGCTTAAGTCTCAGGACAGGGGACTACGAGCAGTACTTC.